A single T cell receptor (beta chain) is shown here with its context. Its antigen remains unidentified. The libraries were made with immunoSEQ version 4 in survey mode. Each sample used up to about 1 ug genomic DNA diluted to around 9.9 ng/uL. Assay: immunoSEQ multiplex PCR; the TCRdb copy retains only in-frame clones and omits some. There are approximately 65,000 clones in the sample; roughly 75% occur only once, and around 1.7% lies in the top ten. This record comes from a study of persistence of HIV-infected CD4 T cells. For the study at large: CD4+ T cells responding to CMV or HIV-1 Gag were isolated.

The stimulus was an HIV-1 Gag 15-mer peptide pool, about 1 ug/peptide/mL. Memory cells lacking CD40L and CD69 with high CD45RO were sorted. CD8+ T cells were removed from PBMCs prior to stimulation. The CDR3 spans 15 residues. Germline values: CDR1 MNHEY, CDR2 SVGAGI. V was clipped by 5 bases and J by 5 bases; unmatched bases: 10. Sequenced material: CD4+ T cells sorted from PBMCs after roughly 19-hour stimulation, taken from a patient who received antiretroviral therapy. The TCR sequence derives from an adult man with HIV who was CMV-seropositive. The chain joins TRBV6-5 to TRBJ1-1; TRBD1 matches 8 bases. The CDR3 region is CASSPPRTGSTEAFF. CDR3 sequence (DNA): TGTGCCAGCAGTCCACCCCGGACAGGGAGTACTGAAGCTTTCTTT.